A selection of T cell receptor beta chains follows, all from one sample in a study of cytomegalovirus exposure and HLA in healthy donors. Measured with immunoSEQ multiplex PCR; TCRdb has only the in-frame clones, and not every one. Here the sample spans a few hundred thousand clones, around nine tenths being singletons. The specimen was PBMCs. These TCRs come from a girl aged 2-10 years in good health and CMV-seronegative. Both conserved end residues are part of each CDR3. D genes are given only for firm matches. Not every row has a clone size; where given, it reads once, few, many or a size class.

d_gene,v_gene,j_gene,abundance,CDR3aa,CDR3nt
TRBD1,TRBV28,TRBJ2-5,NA,CASSPGTGRETQYF,TGTGCCAGCAGTCCAGGGACAGGGCGGGAGACCCAGTACTTC
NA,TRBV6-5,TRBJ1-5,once,CASRRDSNQPQHF,TGTGCCAGCAGGCGCGATAGCAATCAGCCCCAGCATTTT
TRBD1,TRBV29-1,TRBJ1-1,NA,CSGDRAKVTNTEAFF,TGCAGCGGGGACAGGGCGAAGGTCACGAACACTGAAGCTTTCTTT
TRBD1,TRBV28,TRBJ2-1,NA,CASSLTGISSYNEQFF,TGTGCCAGCAGTTTGACAGGGATTAGCTCCTACAATGAGCAGTTCTTC
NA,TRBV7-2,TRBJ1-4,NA,CASSLGLIVGEKLFF,TGTGCCAGCAGCTTAGGTTTGATAGTCGGGGAAAAACTGTTTTTT
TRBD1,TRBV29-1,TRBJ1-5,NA,CSVSGGSGNQPQHF,TGCAGCGTTTCAGGGGGATCGGGCAATCAGCCCCAGCATTTT
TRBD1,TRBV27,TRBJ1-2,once,CASSSNDREGYTF,TGTGCCAGCAGCTCTAATGACAGGGAAGGCTACACCTTC
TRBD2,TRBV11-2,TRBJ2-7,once,CASRGGTRYYEQYF,TGTGCCAGCAGGGGTGGGACTAGATACTACGAGCAGTACTTC
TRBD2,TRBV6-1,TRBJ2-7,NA,CASSEDPPGLALYEQYF,TGTGCCAGCAGTGAAGATCCACCGGGACTAGCGTTATACGAGCAGTACTTC
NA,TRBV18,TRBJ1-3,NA,CASSPLDSTSGNTIYF,TGTGCCAGCTCACCTTTAGACAGTACCTCTGGAAACACCATATATTTT
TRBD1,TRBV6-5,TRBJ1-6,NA,CASSYSTGGNSPLHF,TGTGCCAGCAGTTACTCGACAGGGGGCAATTCACCCCTCCACTTT
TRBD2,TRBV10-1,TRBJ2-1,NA,CASSESGAGIYNEQFF,TGCGCCAGCAGTGAGTCCGGAGCGGGAATATACAATGAGCAGTTCTTC
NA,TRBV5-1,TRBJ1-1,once,CASSFRGGTEAFF,TGCGCCAGCAGCTTCCGGGGGGGTACTGAAGCTTTCTTT
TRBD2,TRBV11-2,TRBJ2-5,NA,CASSLRPGGLGETQYF,TGTGCCAGCAGCTTGAGGCCGGGGGGGCTGGGAGAGACCCAGTACTTC